The 13 T cell receptor beta chains given below trace back to one sample, sequenced in a study of T cells in women clearing cervical HPV infection. Using immunoSEQ multiplex PCR, the repertoire was profiled, and TCRdb retains in-frame clones only, with some absent. The sample includes about 14,000 clones. Sequenced input: blood buffy coat. Receptor source: a woman aged 18 to 75 with a cervical HPV16 infection that either progressed to CIN3+ or cleared (not recorded which).

Regarding this clone: The read is 3 residues too short to cover the CDR3 end, so that end is filled in from the germline J gene. V usage is TRBV5-1 and J usage is TRBJ2-2; D might be TRBD1 (6 bases). Germline assignment: CDR1 SGHRS and CDR2 YFSETQ. The CDR3 spans 17 residues. Between the trimmed V and J ends, which lost 4 bases and 1 base, there was a span of 17 bases. The CDR3 DNA, read in part, is TGCGCCAGCAGCCGCGGCGGACAGTCTATGAACACCGGGGAG. Translation: CASSRGGQSMNTGE. The whole CDR3 sequence reads CASSRGGQSMNTGELFF. Full variable domain (outside the CDR3, taken from reference TRBV5-1 and TRBJ2-2): KAGVTQTPRYLIKTRGQQVTLSCSPISGHRSVSWYQQTPGQGLQFLFEYFSETQRNKGNFPGRFSGRQFSNSRSEMNVSTLELGDSALYLCASSRGGQSMNTGELFFGEGSRLTVL.

Notes on this clone: One junction end does not reproduce the germline sequence, and a read error may be involved. The sequence runs out 3 residues before the end of the CDR3; the remainder is reconstructed from the germline J gene. The rearrangement joins TRBV29-1 to TRBJ1-1; unclear D gene. From germline, CDR1 is SQVTM and CDR2 ANQGSEA. The length of the CDR3 is 13 residues. CDR3 DNA (partial): TGCAGCGTTGATTTGAGCGGGAACACTGAC. Encoded protein: CSVDLSGNTD. The CDR3 as a whole reads CSVDLSGNTDAFF.

Notes on this clone: The read terminates 3 residues ahead of where the CDR3 ends, so the germline J gene completes it. The chain has TRBV7-8 and TRBJ2-2, with D possibly being TRBD1 (5 bases). Trimming removed 7 bases from V and 1 base from J, with 10 bases in between. This CDR3 spans 14 amino acids. From germline, CDR1 is SGHVS and CDR2 FQNEAQ. CDR3: CASIDRLNTGELFF. The DNA read from the CDR3 is TGTGCCAGCATCGACAGATTGAACACCGGGGAG.

As to this clone: The read falls 3 residues short of the CDR3 end, and the missing part is taken from the germline J gene. The J gene is TRBJ1-4, the V gene TRBV9; D unclear. The CDR3 extends over 14 amino acids. Trimming shortened V by 3 bases and J by 0 bases, and 6 bases separated the two germline ends. Germline CDR1 reads SGDLS; CDR2 reads YYNGEE. The covered CDR3 bases are TGTGCCAGCAGCGCCACAGCAACTAATGAAAAA. This encodes CASSATATNEK. The CDR3, in full, reads CASSATATNEKLFF.

Comment on this clone: The read comes to an end 3 residues before the CDR3 does, leaving the germline J gene to fill in the end. The V gene is TRBV29-1, the J gene TRBJ1-2; perhaps TRBD1 as D (6 bases). The V end lost 3 bases, the J end lost 7 bases, and 6 bases lay between the germline ends. CDR1 is SQVTM and CDR2 is ANQGSEA in the germline V gene. The CDR3 runs to 10 residues. The CDR3 bases that were read are TGCAGCGTTGACAGGGGTGGC. Translation: CSVDRGG. The entire CDR3 reads CSVDRGGYTF.

Regarding this clone: The CDR3 is cut off 3 residues early in the read; its end comes from the germline J gene. The chain uses TRBV27 and TRBJ1-5; no clear D gene. This CDR3 has 12 amino acids. The germline CDR1 and CDR2 sequences are MNHEY and SMNVEV (reference sequence). Trimming cost V 10 bases and J 4 bases, with 11 bases left between them. The CDR3 loop reads CATGLSNQPQHF. The covered CDR3 bases are TGTGCCACCGGGTTAAGTAATCAGCCC.

In the case of this clone: Read coverage stops 3 residues before the CDR3 terminus; the germline J gene supplies the remainder. The chain recombines TRBV6-1 with TRBJ1-4; D not resolved. CDR3 size: 14 residues. V was clipped by 0 bases and J by 5 bases, with 7 bases between them. Looked up from germline, CDR1 is MNHNS and CDR2 is SASEGT. The part of the CDR3 DNA that was read is TGTGCCAGCAGTGAAGCGCCGGGGAATGAAAAA. Amino acid sequence: CASSEAPGNEK. The entire CDR3 protein is CASSEAPGNEKLFF.

Worth noting for this clone: The read halts 3 residues ahead of the CDR3 end, with the missing end drawn from the germline J gene. This rearrangement joins TRBV14 to TRBJ1-2, with 11 bases matching TRBD1. The germline CDR1 and CDR2 sequences are SGHDN and FVKESK. The length of the CDR3 is 15 residues. With V trimmed by 6 bases and J by 5 bases, 8 bases remained unmatched. The CDR3 is CASRPGQGDVYGYTF. The covered CDR3 bases are TGTGCCAGCAGGCCGGGACAGGGGGACGTATATGGC.

Remarks on this clone: The CDR3 end is not reached by the read, which stops 3 residues before it; the germline J gene fills it in. The genes are TRBV7-7 and TRBJ1-2; D not certain. CDR3 length: 13 residues. Germline V gene data show CDR1 as SSHAT and CDR2 as FNYEAQ (reference sequence). CDR3 residues: CASSQTGADTYTF. The sequenced CDR3 bases are TGTGCCAGCAGCCAGACTGGAGCAGATACC.

As for this clone: Read coverage stops 3 residues before the CDR3 terminus; the germline J gene supplies the remainder. The chain recombines TRBV19 with TRBJ2-3, with 8 bases fitting TRBD2. CDR3 length: 13 amino acids. Germline CDR1 LNHDA, CDR2 SQIVND (reference sequence). The V gene end was trimmed by 8 bases and the J gene end by 7 bases; junction bases not matched to a gene: 8. The DNA read from the CDR3 is TGTGCCAGTGACCGGGGGGGCCATAATACG. Encoded protein: CASDRGGHNT. The whole CDR3 is CASDRGGHNTQYF.

On this clone: The read stops 3 residues short of the end of the CDR3; the missing end is completed from the germline J gene. The chain uses TRBV2 and TRBJ2-2; 11 nucleotides match TRBD2. CDR1 is SNHLY and CDR2 is FYNNEI in the germline V gene. The CDR3 extends over 13 amino acids. J gave up 9 bases and V 5 bases, and 2 bases lay outside the gene matches. The covered CDR3 bases are TGTGCCAGCAGTCGACTAGCGGGGAGGGAG. It specifies CASSRLAGRE. The full CDR3 sequence reads CASSRLAGRELFF.

In regard to this clone: A junction boundary mismatches the germline segment, possibly from a read error. With the read ending 3 residues before the CDR3 end, the germline J gene is used to fill in that end. The rearrangement links TRBV7-7 to TRBJ2-3, with D hard to call. The CDR3 spans 13 residues. Germline lookup yields CDR1 SSHAT and CDR2 FNYEAQ (reference sequence). The sequenced CDR3 bases are TGTGCTAGCAGCTCTAACTCCCAAGAGACG. Its protein is CASSSNSQET. The complete CDR3 sequence is CASSSNSQETQYF.

Concerning this clone itself: The junction does not match germline at one end; this may be a read error. The read terminates 3 residues ahead of where the CDR3 ends, so the germline J gene completes it. V is TRBV19 and J is TRBJ1-2; D gene uncertain. The CDR3 is 14 amino acids. The germline CDR1 and CDR2 sequences are LNHDA and SQIVND (reference sequence). The sequenced CDR3 bases are TGTGCCAGCAGTAAGGGTACCAGCACAGATACC. Its protein product is CASSKGTSTDT. The CDR3 in its entirety is CASSKGTSTDTYTF.